Reported below is one T cell receptor (beta chain). The antigen is undetermined. The source of the sample is a study of T cell responses to AZD1222 COVID-19 vaccine. CDR1 is SGHAT, CDR2 FQDESV, per germline (reference sequence). V gave up 7 bases and J gave up 1 base, with 16 bases separating them. CDR3 length: 15 amino acids. Overall study results and limits: The donor cohort was predominantly white British with a female majority, and clonal diversity may have been underestimated.

Using immunoSEQ multiplex PCR, the repertoire was profiled, and TCRdb retains in-frame clones only, with some absent. The profile shows roughly 28,000 clones, roughly 93% of them singletons. The chain couples TRBV11-1 to TRBJ1-1; D possibly corresponds to TRBD1 (5 bases). The sequencing used peripheral blood, collected on day 0 of AZD1222 vaccination. This clonotype was obtained from an adult in good health. Here the CDR3 DNA reads TGTGCCAGCACCTCCCCGTGGGGGACGAACACTGAAGCTTTCTTT. It yields the protein CASTSPWGTNTEAFF.